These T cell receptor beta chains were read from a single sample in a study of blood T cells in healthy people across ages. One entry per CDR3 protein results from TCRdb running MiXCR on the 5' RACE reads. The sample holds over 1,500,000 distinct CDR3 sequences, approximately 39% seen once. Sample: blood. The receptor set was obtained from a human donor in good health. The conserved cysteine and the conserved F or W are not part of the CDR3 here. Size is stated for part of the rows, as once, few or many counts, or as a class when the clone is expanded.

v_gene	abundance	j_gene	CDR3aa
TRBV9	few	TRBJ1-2	ASSAGDTIYGYT
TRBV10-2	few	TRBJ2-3	ASKVGALTDTQY
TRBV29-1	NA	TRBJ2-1	SGNPVSYNEQF
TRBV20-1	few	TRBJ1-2	SAQRDSSYGYT
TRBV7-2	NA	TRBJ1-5	ASSPGREFDQPQH
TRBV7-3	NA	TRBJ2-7	ACSFTGGSGEQY
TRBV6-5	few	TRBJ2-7	ASSYPGARYEQY
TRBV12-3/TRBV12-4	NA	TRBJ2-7	TSSLAGVSYEQY
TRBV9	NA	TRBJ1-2	ASSVEFASPYGYT
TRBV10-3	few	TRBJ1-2	AISESARTDHNYGYT
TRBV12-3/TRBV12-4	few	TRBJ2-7	ASLSAGDTSYEQY
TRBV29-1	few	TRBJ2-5	SVAPSSEETQY
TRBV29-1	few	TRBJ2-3	SVDSNRGTDTQY
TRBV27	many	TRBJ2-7	ASSPIRANNYEQY
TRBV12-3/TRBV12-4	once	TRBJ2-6	ASSSTPGANVLT
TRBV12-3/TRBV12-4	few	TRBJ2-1	ASSFYGRGLQFGQF
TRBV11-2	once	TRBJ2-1	ASSSFWAGRNNEQF
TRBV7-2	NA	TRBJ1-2	ASSSRQGAREGYT
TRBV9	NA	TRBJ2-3	ASSVFGTSGGTDTQY
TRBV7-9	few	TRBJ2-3	ASSLPAGATTDTQY
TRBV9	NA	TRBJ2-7	ASSVEEGGGGTYYEQY
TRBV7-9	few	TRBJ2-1	ASSLLGRLAGGYNEQF
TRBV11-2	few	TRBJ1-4	ASSAGQLREKLF
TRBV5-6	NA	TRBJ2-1	ASSLAWRGGQYNEQF
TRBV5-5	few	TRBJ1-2	ASSSPRRLYGYT
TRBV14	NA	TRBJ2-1	ASSQDRGGSYNEQF
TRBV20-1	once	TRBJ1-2	SARAGGDRGLGGYT
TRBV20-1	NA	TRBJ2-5	SAEDYSGGETQY
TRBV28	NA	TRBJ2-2	ASSTEEVAGTGELF
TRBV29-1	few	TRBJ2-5	SVEELAGRAETQY
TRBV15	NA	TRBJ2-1	ATRTSLASSYNEQF
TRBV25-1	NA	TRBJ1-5	ASSAQHNQPQH
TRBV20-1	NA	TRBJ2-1	SASGQGHVYNEQF
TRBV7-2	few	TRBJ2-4	ASSNRRGAVGNIQY
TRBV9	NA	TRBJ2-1	AGSVGGGGSYNEQF
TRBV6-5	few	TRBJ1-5	ASRTGTNQPQH
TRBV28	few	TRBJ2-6	ASSFLLGANVLT
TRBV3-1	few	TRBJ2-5	ASSQDAAVETQY
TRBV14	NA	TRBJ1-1	ASSQGIGVTEAF
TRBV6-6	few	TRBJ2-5	ASSYSGGRGQETQY
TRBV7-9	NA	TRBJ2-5	ASSLGDSPGETQY
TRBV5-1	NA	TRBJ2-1	ASSSIDEQF
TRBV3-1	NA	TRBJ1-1	ASSSQGQMNTEAF
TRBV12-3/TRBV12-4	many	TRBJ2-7	ASSMSSSYEQY
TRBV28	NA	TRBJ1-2	ASSDPFRGGNGYT
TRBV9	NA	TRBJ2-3	ASRPSGISTDTQY
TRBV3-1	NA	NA	ASSHPRTSGTQETQY
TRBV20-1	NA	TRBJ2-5	SAEAPRGSWPQY
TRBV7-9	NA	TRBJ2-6	ASTDRVESGANVLT
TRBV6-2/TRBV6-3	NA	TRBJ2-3	TSSYVGTVSYEQY
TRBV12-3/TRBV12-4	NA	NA	ASSLSSGGWAYEQY
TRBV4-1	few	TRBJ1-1	ASSQESGGHTEAF
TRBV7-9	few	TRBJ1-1	AIGGQPNTEAF